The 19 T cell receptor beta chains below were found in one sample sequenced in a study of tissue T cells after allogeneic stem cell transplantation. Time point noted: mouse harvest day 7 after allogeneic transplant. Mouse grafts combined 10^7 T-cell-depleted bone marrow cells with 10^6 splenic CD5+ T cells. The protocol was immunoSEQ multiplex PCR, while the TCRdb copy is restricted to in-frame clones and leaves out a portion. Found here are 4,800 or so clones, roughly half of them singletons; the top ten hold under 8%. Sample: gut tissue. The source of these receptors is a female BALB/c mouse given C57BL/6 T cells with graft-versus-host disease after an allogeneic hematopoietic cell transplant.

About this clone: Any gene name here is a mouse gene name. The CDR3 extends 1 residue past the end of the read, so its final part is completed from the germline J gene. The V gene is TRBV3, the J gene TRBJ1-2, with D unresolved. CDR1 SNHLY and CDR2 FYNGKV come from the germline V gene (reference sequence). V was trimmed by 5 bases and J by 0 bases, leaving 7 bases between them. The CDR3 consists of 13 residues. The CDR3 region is CASSPLTNSDYTF. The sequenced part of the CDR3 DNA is TGTGCCAGCAGCCCCCTCACAAACTCCGACTACACC.

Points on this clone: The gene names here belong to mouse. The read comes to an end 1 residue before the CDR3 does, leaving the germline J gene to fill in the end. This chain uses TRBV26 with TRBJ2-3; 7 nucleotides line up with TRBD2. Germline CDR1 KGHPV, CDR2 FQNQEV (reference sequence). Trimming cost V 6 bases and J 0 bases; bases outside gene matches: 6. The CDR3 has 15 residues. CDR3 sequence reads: CASRILGSSAETLYF. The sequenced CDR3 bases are TGTGCCAGCAGGATACTGGGGTCTAGTGCAGAAACGCTGTAT.

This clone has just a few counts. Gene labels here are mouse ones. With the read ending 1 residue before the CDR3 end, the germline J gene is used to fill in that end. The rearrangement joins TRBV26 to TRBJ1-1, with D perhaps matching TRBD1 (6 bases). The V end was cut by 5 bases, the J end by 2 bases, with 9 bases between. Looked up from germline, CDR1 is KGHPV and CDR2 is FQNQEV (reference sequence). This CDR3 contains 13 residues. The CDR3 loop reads CASSSGVNTEVFF. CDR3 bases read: TGTGCCAGCAGTTCAGGGGTCAACACAGAAGTCTTC.

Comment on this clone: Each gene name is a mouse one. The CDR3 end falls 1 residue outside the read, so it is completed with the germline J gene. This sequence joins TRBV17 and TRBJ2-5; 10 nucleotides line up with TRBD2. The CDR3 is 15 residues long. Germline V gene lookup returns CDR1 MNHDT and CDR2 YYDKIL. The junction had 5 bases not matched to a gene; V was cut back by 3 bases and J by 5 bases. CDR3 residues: CASSSDWGEGDTQYF. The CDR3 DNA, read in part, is TGTGCTAGCAGTAGTGACTGGGGGGAGGGAGACACCCAGTAC.

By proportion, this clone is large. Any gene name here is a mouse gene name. CDR3 loop: CASSDARTVAEQFF. CDR3 DNA, as far as it was read: TGTGCCAGCAGTGATGCAAGGACGGTTGCTGAGCAGTTC. This chain joins TRBV13-3 and TRBJ2-1; D gene uncertain. Read data end 1 residue before the CDR3 end; the end is taken from the germline J gene. The CDR3 is 14 amino acids. V dropped 0 bases and J dropped 6 bases, with 10 bases sitting between them. In germline, CDR1 is NNHDY, CDR2 SYVADS.

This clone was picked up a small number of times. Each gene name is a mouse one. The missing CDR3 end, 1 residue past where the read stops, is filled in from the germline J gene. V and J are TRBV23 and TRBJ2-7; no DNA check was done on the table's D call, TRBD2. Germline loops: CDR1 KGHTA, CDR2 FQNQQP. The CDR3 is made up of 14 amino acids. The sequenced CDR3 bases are TGCTCCAGCAGTCAAAAGGCTGGGGGCTATGAACAGTAC. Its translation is CSSSQKAGGYEQY. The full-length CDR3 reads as CSSSQKAGGYEQYF. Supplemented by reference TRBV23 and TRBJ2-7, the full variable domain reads DAAVTQKPRYLIKMKGQEAEMKCIPEKGHTAVFWYQQKQSKELKFLIYFQNQQPLDQIDMVKERFSAVCPSSSLCSLGIRTCEAEDSALYLCSSSQKAGGYEQYFGPGTRLTVL.

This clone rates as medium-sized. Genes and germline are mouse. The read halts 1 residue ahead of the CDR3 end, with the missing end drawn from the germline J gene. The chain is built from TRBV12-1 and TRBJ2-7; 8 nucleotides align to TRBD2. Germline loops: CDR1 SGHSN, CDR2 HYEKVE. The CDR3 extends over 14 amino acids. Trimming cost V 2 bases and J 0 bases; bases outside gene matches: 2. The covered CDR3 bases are TGTGCCAGCTCTCCTGGGGGGAGCTCCTATGAACAGTAC. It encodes CASSPGGSSYEQY. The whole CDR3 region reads CASSPGGSSYEQYF.

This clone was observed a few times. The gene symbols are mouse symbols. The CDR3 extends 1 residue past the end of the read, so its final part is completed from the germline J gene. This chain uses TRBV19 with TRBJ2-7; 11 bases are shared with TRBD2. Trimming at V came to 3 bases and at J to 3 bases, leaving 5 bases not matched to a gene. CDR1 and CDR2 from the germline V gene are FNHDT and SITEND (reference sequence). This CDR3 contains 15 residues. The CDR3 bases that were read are TGTGCCAGCAGTACACTGGGGGGGCTATTCTATGAACAGTAC. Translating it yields CASSTLGGLFYEQY. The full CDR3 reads CASSTLGGLFYEQYF.

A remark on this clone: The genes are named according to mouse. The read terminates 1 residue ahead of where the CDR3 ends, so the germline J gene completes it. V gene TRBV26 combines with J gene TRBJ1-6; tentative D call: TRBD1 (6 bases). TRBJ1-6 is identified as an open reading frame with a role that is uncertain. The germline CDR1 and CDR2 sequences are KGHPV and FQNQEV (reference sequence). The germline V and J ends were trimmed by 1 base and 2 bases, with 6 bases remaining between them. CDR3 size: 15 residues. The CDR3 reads CASSLWDTYNSPLYF. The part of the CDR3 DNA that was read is TGTGCCAGCAGTCTGTGGGACACCTATAATTCGCCCCTCTAC.

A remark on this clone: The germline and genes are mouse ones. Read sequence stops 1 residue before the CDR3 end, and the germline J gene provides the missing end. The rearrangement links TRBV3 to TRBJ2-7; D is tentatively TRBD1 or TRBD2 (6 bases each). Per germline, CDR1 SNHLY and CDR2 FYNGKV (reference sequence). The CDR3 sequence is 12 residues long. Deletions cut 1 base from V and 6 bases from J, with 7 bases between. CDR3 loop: CASSLGGREQYF. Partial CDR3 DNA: TGTGCCAGCAGCTTAGGGGGGCGTGAACAGTAC.

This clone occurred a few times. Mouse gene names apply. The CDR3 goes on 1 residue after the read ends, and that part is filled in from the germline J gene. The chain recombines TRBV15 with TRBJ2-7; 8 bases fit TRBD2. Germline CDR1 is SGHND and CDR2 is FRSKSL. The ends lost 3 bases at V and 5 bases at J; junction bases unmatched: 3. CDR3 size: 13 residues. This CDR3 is CASSFGGADEQYF. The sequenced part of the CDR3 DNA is TGTGCCAGCAGTTTCGGGGGGGCGGATGAACAGTAC. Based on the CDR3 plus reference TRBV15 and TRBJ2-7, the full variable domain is DAGVTQTPRHEVAEKGQTIILKCEPVSGHNDLFWYRQTKIQGLELLSYFRSKSLMEDGGAFKDRFKAEMLNSSFSTLKIQPTEPKDSAVYLCASSFGGADEQYFGPGTRLTVL.

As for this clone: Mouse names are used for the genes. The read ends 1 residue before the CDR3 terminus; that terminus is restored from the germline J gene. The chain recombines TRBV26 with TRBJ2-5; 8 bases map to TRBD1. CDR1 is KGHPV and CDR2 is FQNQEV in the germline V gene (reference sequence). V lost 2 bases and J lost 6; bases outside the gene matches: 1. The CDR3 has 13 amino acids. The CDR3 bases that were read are TGTGCCAGCAGTCTGCCAGGGGGCGACACCCAGTAC. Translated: CASSLPGGDTQY. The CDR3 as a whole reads CASSLPGGDTQYF.

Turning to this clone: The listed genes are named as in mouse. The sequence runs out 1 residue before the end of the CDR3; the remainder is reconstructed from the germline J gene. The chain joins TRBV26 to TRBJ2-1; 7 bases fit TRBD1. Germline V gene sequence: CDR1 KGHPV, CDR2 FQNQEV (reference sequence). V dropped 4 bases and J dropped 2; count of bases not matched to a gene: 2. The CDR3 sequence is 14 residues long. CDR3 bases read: TGTGCCAGCAGTCCGGGACAGTACTATGCTGAGCAGTTC. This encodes CASSPGQYYAEQF. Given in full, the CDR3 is CASSPGQYYAEQFF.

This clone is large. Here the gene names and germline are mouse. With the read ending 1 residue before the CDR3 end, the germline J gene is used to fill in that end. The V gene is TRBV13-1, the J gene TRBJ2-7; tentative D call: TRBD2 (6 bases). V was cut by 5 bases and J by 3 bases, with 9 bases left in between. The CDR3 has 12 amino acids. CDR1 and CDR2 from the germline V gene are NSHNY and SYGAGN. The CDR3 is CASRGDFYEQYF. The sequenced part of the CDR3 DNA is TGTGCCAGCAGGGGGGACTTCTATGAACAGTAC.

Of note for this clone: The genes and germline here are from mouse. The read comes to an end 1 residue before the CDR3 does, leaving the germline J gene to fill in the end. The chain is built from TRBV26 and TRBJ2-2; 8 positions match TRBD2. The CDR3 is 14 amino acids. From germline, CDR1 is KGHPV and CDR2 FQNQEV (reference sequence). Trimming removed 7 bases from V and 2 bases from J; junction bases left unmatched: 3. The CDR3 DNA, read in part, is TGTGCCAGCAACCTGGGGGGCAACACCGGGCAGCTCTAC. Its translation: CASNLGGNTGQLY. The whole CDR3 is CASNLGGNTGQLYF.

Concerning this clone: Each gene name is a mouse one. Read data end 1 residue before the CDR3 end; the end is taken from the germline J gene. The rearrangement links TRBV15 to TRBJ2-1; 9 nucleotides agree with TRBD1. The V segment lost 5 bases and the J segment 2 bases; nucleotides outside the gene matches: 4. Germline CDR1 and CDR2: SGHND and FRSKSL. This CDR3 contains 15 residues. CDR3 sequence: CASSPRDRDYAEQFF. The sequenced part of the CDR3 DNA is TGTGCCAGCAGTCCCCGGGACAGGGACTATGCTGAGCAGTTC.

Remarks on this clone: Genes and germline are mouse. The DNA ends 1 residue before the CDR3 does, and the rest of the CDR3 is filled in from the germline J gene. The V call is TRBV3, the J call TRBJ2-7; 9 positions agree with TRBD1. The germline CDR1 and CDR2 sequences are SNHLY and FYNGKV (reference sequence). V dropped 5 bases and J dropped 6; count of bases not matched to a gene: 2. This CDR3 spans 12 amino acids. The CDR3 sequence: CASSRDRAEQYF. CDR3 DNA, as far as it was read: TGTGCCAGCAGCCGGGACAGGGCTGAACAGTAC.

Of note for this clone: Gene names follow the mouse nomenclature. The CDR3 DNA, read in part, is TGTGCCAGCAGCCCTCGGGGCTATGCTGAGCAGTTC. Amino acid sequence: CASSPRGYAEQF. The full CDR3 reads CASSPRGYAEQFF. This rearrangement joins TRBV26 to TRBJ2-1; D remains ambiguous. The CDR3 is cut off 1 residue early in the read; its end comes from the germline J gene. CDR1 KGHPV and CDR2 FQNQEV come from the germline V gene (reference sequence). This CDR3 spans 13 amino acids. V lost 6 bases to trimming and J lost 3 bases, with 9 bases between them. Filled out from reference TRBV26 and TRBJ2-1, the complete variable domain reads NSKVIQTPRYLVKGQGQKAKMRCIPEKGHPVVFWYQQNKNNEFKFLINFQNQEVLQQIDMTEKRFSAECPSNSPCSLEIQSSEAGDSALYLCASSPRGYAEQFFGPGTRLTVL.

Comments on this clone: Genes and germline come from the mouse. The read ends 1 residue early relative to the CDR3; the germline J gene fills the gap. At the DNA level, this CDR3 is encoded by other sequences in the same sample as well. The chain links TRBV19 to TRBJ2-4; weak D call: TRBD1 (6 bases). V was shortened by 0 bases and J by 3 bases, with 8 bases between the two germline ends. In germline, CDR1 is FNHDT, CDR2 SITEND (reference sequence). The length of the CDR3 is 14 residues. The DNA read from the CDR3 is TGTGCCAGCAGTATAGGGGGACAACAAAACACCTTGTAC. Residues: CASSIGGQQNTLY. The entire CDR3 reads CASSIGGQQNTLYF. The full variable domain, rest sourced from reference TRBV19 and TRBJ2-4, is GGIITQTPKFLIGQEGQKLTLKCQQNFNHDTMYWYRQDSGKGLRLIYYSITENDLQKGDLSEGYDASREKKSSFSLTVTSAQKNEMAVFLCASSIGGQQNTLYFGAGTRLSVL.